This T cell receptor (beta chain) was found in a study of T cell responses to AZD1222 COVID-19 vaccine. Study-wide results and limits: None of the repertoires were sampled until the peak T cell response had passed.

The table lists this clone with a count of one. The antigen remains unidentified. Method: immunoSEQ multiplex PCR; TCRdb's copy keeps in-frame clones and lacks some. The sample holds 110,000 to 150,000 clones; more than 80% are singletons and the top ten take 0.7% to 1%. CDR1 and CDR2 from the germline V gene are SGHAT and FQDESV (reference sequence). CDR3 length: 14 amino acids. The V end was cut by 8 bases, the J end by 0 bases, with 13 bases between. The sequence came from an adult in good health. Sequences were derived from peripheral blood, sampled on day 0 of MenACWY control vaccination. The rearrangement uses TRBV11-1 and TRBJ1-1, with D maybe TRBD1 (6 bases). Here the CDR3 DNA reads TGTGCCAGCGCAAGGACAGACATGAACACTGAAGCTTTCTTT. It translates to CASARTDMNTEAFF.